The sequence of this T cell receptor (beta chain) was determined in a study of blood T cell repertoires in COVID-19. The CDR3 runs to 15 residues. Germline values: CDR1 WNHNN, CDR2 SYGVQD (reference sequence). Trimming stripped 1 base from V and 2 bases from J, with 12 bases between. This clone was observed a handful of times. Sequencing was performed with immunoSEQ multiplex PCR; in TCRdb, only in-frame clones are kept and a portion is missing. The sample contains 60,000 to 80,000 clones, around 85% of which appear only once. The V and J genes are TRBV10-1 and TRBJ2-7; D unclear. The clonotype was recovered from a man aged 50-59 years with acute or convalescent COVID-19. Sequenced material: peripheral blood. CDR3 bases: TGCGCCAGCAGTGAGTGTACCCGAAACACCTACGAGCAGTACGTC. It translates to CASSECTRNTYEQYV.